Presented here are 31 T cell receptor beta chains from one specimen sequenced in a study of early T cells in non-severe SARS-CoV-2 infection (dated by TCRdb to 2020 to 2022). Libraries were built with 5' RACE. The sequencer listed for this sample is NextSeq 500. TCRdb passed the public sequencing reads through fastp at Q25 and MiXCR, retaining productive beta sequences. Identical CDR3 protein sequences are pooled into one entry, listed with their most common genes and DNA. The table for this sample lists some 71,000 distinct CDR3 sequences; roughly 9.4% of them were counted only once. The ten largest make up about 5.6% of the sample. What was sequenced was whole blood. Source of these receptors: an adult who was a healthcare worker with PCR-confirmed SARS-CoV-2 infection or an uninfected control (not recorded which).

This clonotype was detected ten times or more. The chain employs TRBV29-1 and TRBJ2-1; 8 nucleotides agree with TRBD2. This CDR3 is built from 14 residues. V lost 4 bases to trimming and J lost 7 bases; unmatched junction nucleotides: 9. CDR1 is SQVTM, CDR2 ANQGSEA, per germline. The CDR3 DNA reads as TGCAGCGTTGTGGTTGGGACTAGGACTAATGAGCAGTTCTTC. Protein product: CSVVVGTRTNEQFF.

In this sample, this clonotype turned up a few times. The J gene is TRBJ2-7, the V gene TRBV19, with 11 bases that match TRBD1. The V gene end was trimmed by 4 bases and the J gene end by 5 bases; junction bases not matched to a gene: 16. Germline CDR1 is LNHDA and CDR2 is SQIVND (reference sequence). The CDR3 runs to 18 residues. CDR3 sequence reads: CASSTPSSGQGAGNEQYF. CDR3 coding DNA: TGTGCCAGTAGTACCCCCTCCTCCGGACAGGGGGCAGGTAACGAGCAGTACTTC.

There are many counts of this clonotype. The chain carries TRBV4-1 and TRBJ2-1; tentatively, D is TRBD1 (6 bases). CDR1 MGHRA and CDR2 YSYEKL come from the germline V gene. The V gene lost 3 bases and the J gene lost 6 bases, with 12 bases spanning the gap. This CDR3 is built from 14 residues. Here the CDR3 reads CASSHNRAPNEQFF. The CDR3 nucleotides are TGCGCCAGCAGCCATAACAGGGCCCCCAATGAGCAGTTCTTC.

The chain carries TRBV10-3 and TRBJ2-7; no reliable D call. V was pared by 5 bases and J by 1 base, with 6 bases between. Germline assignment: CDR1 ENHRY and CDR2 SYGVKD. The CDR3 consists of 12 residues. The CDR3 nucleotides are TGTGCCATCAGTTCGGATTCCTACGAGCAGTACTTC. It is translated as CAISSDSYEQYF.

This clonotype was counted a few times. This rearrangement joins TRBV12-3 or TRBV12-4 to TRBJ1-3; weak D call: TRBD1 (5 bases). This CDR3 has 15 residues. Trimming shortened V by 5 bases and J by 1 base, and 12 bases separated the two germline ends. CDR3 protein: CASSPQGESGNTIYF. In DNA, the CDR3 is TGTGCCAGCAGTCCCCAAGGGGAATCTGGAAACACCATATATTTT.

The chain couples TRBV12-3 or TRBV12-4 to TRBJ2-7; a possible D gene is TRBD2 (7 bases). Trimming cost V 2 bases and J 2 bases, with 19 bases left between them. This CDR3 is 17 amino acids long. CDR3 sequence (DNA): TGTGCCAGCAGTTTACAAGGGGGGGACCGCTCCCCCTACGAGCAGTACTTC. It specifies CASSLQGGDRSPYEQYF.

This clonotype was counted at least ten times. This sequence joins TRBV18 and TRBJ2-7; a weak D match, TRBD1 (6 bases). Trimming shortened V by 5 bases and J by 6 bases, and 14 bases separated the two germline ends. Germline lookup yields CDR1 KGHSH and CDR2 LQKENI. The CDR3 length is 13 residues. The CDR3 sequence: CASSSKQGLEQYF. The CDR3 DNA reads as TGTGCCAGCTCATCAAAACAGGGCCTCGAGCAGTACTTC.

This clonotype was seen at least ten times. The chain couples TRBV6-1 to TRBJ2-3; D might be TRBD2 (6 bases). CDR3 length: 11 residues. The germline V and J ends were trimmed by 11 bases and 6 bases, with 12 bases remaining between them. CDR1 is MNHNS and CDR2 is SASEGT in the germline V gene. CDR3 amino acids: CACGTGDTQYF. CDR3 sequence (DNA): TGTGCCTGCGGGACGGGGGATACGCAGTATTTT.

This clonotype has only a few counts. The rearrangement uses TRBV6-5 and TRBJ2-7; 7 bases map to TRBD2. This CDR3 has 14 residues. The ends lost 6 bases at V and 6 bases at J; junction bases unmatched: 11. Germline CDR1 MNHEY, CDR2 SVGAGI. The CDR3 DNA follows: TGTGCCAGCAGCGAACAGCGGGGTTCAGGCGAGCAGTACTTC. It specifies CASSEQRGSGEQYF.

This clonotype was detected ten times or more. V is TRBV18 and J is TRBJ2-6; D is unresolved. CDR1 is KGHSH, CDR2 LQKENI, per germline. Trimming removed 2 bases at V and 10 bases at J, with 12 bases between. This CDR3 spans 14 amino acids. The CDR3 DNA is TGTGCCAGCTCACCAGGGCATCGAATTAACGTCCTGACTTTC. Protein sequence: CASSPGHRINVLTF.

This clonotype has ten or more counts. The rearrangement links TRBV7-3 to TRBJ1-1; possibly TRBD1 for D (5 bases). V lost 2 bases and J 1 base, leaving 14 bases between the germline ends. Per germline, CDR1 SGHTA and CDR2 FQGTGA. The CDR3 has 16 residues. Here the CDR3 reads CASSLHGGLKNTEAFF. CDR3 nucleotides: TGTGCCAGCAGCTTACACGGGGGGTTAAAGAACACTGAAGCTTTCTTT.

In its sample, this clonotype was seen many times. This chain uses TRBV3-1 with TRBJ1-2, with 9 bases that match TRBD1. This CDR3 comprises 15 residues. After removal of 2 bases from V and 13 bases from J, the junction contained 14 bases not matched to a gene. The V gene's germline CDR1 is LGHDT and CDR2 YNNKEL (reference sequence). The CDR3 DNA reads TGTGCCAGCAGCCAAACCGGGACAGGGAACGAAGTGCTCACCTTC. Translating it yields CASSQTGTGNEVLTF.

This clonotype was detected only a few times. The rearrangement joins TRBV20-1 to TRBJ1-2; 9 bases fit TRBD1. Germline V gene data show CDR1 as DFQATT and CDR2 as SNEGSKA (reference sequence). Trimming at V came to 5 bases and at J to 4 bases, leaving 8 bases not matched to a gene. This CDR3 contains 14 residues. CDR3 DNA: TGCAGTGCTGCCCGGGACAGGGAAGGCTATGGCTACACCTTC. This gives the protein CSAARDREGYGYTF.

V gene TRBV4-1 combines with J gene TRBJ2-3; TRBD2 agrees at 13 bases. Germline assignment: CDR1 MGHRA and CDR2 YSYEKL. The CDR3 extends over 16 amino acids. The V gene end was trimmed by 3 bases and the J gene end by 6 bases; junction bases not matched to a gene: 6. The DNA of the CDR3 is TGCGCCAGCAGCCAGCCGGGACTAGCGGGAAGTGATACGCAGTATTTT. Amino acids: CASSQPGLAGSDTQYF.

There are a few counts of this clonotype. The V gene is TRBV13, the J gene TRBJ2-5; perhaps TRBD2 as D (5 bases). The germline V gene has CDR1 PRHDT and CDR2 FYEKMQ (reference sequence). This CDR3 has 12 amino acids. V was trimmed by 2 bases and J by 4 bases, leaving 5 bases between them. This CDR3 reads CASSLSGETQYF. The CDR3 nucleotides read TGTGCCAGCAGCTTAAGCGGAGAGACCCAGTACTTC.

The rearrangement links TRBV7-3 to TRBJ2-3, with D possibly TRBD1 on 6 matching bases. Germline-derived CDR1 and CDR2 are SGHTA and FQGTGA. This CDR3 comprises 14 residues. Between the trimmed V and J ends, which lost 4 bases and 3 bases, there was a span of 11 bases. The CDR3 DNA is TGTGCCAGCAGCTCCGGGACAAATACAGATACGCAGTATTTT. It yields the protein CASSSGTNTDTQYF.

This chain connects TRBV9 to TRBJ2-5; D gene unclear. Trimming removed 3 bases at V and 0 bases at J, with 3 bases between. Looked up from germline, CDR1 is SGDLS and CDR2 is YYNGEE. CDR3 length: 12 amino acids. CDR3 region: CASSANQETQYF. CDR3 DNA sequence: TGTGCCAGCAGCGCGAACCAAGAGACCCAGTACTTC.

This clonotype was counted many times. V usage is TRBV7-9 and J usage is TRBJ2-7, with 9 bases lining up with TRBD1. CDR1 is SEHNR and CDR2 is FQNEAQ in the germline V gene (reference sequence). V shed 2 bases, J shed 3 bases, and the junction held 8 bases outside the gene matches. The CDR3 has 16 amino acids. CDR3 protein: CASSLTGTGKFYEQYF. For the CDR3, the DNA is TGTGCCAGCAGCTTAACCGGGACAGGGAAGTTCTACGAGCAGTACTTC.

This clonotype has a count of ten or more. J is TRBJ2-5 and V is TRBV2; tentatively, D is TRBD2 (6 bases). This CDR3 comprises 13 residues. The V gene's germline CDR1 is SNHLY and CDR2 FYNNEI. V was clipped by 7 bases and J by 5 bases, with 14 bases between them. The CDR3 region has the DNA TGTGCCAGCACCTGGAGGGCCGGTGAGACCCAGTACTTC. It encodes CASTWRAGETQYF.

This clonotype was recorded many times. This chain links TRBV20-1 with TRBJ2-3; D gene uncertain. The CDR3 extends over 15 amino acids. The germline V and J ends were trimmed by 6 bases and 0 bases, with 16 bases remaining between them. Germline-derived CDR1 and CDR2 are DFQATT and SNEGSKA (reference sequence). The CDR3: CSARTWATSTDTQYF. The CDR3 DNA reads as TGCAGTGCCAGGACCTGGGCAACTAGCACAGATACGCAGTATTTT.

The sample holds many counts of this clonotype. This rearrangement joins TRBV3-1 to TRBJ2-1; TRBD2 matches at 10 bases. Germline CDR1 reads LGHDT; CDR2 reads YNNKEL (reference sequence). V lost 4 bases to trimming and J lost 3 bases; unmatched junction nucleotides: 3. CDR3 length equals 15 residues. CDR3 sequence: CASSPLAGGYNEQFF. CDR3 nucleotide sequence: TGTGCCAGCAGCCCCTTAGCGGGGGGCTACAATGAGCAGTTCTTC.

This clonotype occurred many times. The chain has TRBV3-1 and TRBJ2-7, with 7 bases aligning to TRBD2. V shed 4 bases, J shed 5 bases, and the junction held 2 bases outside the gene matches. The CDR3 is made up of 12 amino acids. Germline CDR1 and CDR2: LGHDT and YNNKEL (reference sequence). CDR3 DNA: TGTGCCAGCAGCCCGGGGAGGGACGAGCAGTACTTC. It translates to CASSPGRDEQYF.

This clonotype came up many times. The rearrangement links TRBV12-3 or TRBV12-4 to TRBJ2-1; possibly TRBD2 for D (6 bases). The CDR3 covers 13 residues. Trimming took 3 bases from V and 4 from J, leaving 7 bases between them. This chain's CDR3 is CASSFGGYNEQFF. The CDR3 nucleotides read TGTGCCAGCAGTTTCGGAGGGTACAATGAGCAGTTCTTC.

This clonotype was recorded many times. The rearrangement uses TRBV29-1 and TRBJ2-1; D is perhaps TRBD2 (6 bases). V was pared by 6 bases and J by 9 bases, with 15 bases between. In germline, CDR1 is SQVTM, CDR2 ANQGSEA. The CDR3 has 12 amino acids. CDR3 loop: CSVGGFPGEQFF. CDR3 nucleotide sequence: TGCAGCGTGGGGGGTTTCCCGGGTGAGCAGTTCTTC.

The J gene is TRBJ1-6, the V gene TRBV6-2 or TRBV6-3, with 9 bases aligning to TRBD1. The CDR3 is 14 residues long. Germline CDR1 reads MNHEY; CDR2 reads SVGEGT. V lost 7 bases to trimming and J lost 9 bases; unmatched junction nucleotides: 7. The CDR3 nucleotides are TGTGCCAGCATTCCCGGACAGGGGACTTCACCCCTCCACTTT. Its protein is CASIPGQGTSPLHF.

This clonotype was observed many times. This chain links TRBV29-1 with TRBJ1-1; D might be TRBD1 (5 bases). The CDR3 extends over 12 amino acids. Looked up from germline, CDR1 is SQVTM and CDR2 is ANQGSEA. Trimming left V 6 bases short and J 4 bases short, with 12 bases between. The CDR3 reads CSVQAGRTEAFF. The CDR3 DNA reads TGCAGCGTCCAGGCAGGGCGCACTGAAGCTTTCTTT.

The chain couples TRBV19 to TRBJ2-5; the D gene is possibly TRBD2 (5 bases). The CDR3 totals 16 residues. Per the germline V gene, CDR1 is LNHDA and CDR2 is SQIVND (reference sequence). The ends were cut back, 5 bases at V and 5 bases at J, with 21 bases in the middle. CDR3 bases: TGTGCCAGTAGTCTTTCCCTCTACGGGGATTGGGAGACCCAGTACTTC. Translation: CASSLSLYGDWETQYF. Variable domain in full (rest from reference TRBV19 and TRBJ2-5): DGGITQSPKYLFRKEGQNVTLSCEQNLNHDAMYWYRQDPGQGLRLIYYSQIVNDFQKGDIAEGYSVSREKKESFPLTVTSAQKNPTAFYLCASSLSLYGDWETQYFGPGTRLLVL.

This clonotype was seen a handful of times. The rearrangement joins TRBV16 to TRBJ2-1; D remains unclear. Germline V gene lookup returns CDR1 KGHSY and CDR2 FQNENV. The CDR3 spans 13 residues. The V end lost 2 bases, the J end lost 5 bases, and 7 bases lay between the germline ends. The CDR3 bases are TGTGCCAGCAGCCAAGGCCTGAACAATGAGCAGTTCTTC. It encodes CASSQGLNNEQFF.

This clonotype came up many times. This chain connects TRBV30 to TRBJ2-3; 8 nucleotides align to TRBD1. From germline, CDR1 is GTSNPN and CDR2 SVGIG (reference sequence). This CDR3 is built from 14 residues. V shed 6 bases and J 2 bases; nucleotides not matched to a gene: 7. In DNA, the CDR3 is TGTGCCTGTACAGGGGGATCCCTCACAGATACGCAGTATTTT. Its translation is CACTGGSLTDTQYF. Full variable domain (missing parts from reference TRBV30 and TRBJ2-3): SQTIHQWPATLVQPVGSPLSLECTVEGTSNPNLYWYRQAAGRGLQLLFYSVGIGQISSEVPQNLSASRPQDRQFILSSKKLLLSDSGFYLCACTGGSLTDTQYFGPGTRLTVL.

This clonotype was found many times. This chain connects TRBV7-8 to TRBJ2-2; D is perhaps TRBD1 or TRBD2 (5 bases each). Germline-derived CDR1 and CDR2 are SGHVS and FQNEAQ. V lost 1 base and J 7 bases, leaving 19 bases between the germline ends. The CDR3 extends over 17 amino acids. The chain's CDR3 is CASSLGSGARGSGELFF. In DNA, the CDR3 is TGTGCCAGCAGCTTAGGATCCGGAGCACGGGGCAGCGGGGAGCTGTTTTTT.

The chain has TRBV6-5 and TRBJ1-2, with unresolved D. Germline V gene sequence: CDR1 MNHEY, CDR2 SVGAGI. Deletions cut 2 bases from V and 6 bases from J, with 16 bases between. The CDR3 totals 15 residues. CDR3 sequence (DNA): TGTGCCAGCAGTTACACTACATCGGGCGGGGATGGCTACACCTTC. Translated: CASSYTTSGGDGYTF.